Reported below is one TCR beta chain. Its antigen is unknown. There are no base qualities to consult, and no much larger clone falls within one base. The CDR3 numbers 11 residues from cysteine through phenylalanine. Here the CDR3 DNA is all that survives: 33 bases in frame from base 1. V loses 9 bases, J loses 6 bases, and the germline ends lie 12 bases apart. The germline V gene provides CDR1 SGHTS and CDR2 YDEGEE. These data originate in a study of OX40 agonist ivuxolimab in advanced cancers. Context from the whole study: Ivuxolimab, which targeted the costimulatory receptor OX40 (CD134), was an agonistic, fully human IgG2 monoclonal antibody. Intravenous ivuxolimab was administered to patients every 2 weeks at six dose levels: 0.01, 0.1, 0.3, 1.5, 3 and 10 mg/kg. Of the roughly 52 dose-escalation patients, hepatocellular carcinoma was present in 19, melanoma in about 15, renal cell carcinoma in 9 and head and neck cancer in 9. In the dose-escalation cohort, 75% to 85% of patients were male, and the mean age was 60 years with a range of roughly 20 to 80. Patients were allowed to have had prior anti-PD-1, anti-PD-L1 or anti-CTLA-4 therapy, and approximately 40% of the dose-escalation patients had been treated with checkpoint inhibitors. Partial responses were achieved by three dose-escalation patients, of whom one had hepatocellular carcinoma and two had cutaneous melanoma. Peripheral TCRbeta sequencing aimed to test whether ivuxolimab altered TCR sequence diversity and caused clonal T-cell expansion. The paper reports the monotherapy dose-escalation portion (N of about 51 patients) of the phase I ivuxolimab trial.

To sequence the TCRbeta CDR3 region, genomic DNA was isolated from the sorted cells. The immunoSEQ Assay was used for sequencing of TCRbeta CDR3 regions. Imported from immuneACCESS, the table was reduced by TCRdb to in-frame sequences with V and J called. These copies leave out some clones; in studies compared against another copy, an unresolved V gene accounts for under half, and the cause of the remainder is not known. For this sample the table gives around 86,000 clones, of which 84% were detected only once. The top ten clonotypes cover around 2.9% of the sample. Results and caveats for the whole study, not just this receptor: At doses of 0.1 to 3.0 mg/kg, clonal expansion of both CD4+ and CD8+ blood T cells was observed from baseline to week 6. Partial responders in the 0.1-3.0 mg/kg groups had among the lowest normalized peripheral clonal expansion, especially among CD8+ T cells. After ivuxolimab, more expanded clones were found on average in CD8+ T cells than in CD4+ T cells. Low levels of normalized T-cell clonal expansion were also seen in some patients who did not respond. Which antigens the clonally expanded peripheral T cells were specific for was not determined.

The trial excluded patients who had a history of autoimmune disease or were on systemic immunosuppression. Peripheral blood for TCR sequencing was collected from all dose cohorts at baseline, on cycle 4 day 1, and on cycle 7 day 1. Samples were obtained from an open-label, multicenter, first-in-human phase I dose-escalation trial of ivuxolimab. The trial enrolled adults with locally advanced or metastatic head and neck squamous cell, hepatocellular, melanoma or renal cell carcinoma. CD4+ and CD8+ T cells were sorted separately from peripheral blood before TCR sequencing. The TCR comes from an adult with an advanced solid tumor such as melanoma, head and neck, liver or kidney cancer. The rearrangement combines TRBV5-8 with TRBJ1-1, with the identity of the D gene unclear. The sample was CD4+ or CD8+ T cells sorted from blood, taken in a trial of the OX40 agonist ivuxolimab. The nucleotide sequence reads as follows: TGTGCCACCCTCCCCCCCCCTGAAGCTTTCTTT. Its product reads: CATLPPPEAFF.